This passage covers 2 T cell receptor beta chains from one sample sequenced in a study of cytomegalovirus exposure and HLA in healthy donors. The PCR was carried out with 60 Vbeta primers and 13 Jbeta primers. Only in-frame clones appear in the TCRdb table, and some are missing; sequencing was by immunoSEQ multiplex PCR. The sample holds about 250,000 clones, roughly 80% seen once. The sequencing input was PBMCs. Receptors were obtained from a girl aged 2 to 10 in good health and CMV-seronegative.

The CDR3: CASSSLWTAFSGGYTF. DNA of the CDR3: TGTGCCAGCAGTTCTCTATGGACAGCCTTCTCGGGTGGCTACACCTTC. The rearrangement uses TRBV28 and TRBJ1-2, with TRBD1 as a possible D gene (6 bases). The CDR3 is 16 amino acids. The ends were cut back, 4 bases at V and 7 bases at J, with 22 bases in the middle. In germline, CDR1 is MDHEN, CDR2 SYDVKM.

This clone appeared a single time. The chain has TRBV30 and TRBJ1-4; weak D call: TRBD1 (5 bases). V lost 2 bases and J lost 7, with 14 bases in between. The CDR3 extends over 14 amino acids. CDR1 and CDR2 from the germline V gene are GTSNPN and SVGIG (reference sequence). The DNA of the CDR3 is TGTGCCTGGAGTAATGGGCAGGGCGGTGAAAAACTGTTTTTT. Translating it yields CAWSNGQGGEKLFF.